This entry lists 24 T cell receptor beta chains sequenced from one sample in a study of T and B cells in COVID-19 patients. Blood genomic DNA input for TRB amplification was about 240-500 ng. Multiplex PCR with BIOMED2 TRB-A/B primer pools amplified TRB rearrangements. TCRdb re-called the multiplex PCR reads through MiXCR, storing one row per CDR3 protein. The sample shows approximately 11,000 distinct CDR3 sequences, roughly 33% of them seen only once. Sequenced sample: blood. These TCRs come from a human donor with active COVID-19.

The chain is built from TRBV5-1 and TRBJ1-2; D is unclear. CDR3 size: 14 residues. V was pared by 0 bases and J by 8 bases, with 14 bases between. In germline, CDR1 is SGHRS, CDR2 YFSETQ. The CDR3 loop is CASSLVGSVAGYTF. In DNA, the CDR3 is TGCGCCAGCAGCTTGGTGGGGTCGGTGGCCGGCTACACCTTC.

This clonotype was counted only a few times. This rearrangement joins TRBV30 to TRBJ1-3; 7 bases are shared with TRBD1. This CDR3 spans 18 amino acids. Trimming at V came to 0 bases and at J to 3 bases, leaving 14 bases not matched to a gene. The germline CDR1 and CDR2 sequences are GTSNPN and SVGIG (reference sequence). Written as DNA, the CDR3 is TGTGCCTGGAGTGTACCCCCCGCGACAGGGCCTATTGGAAACACCATATATTTT. Its translation: CAWSVPPATGPIGNTIYF.

The gene calls are TRBV6-5 and TRBJ2-5; perhaps TRBD2 as D (5 bases). Trimming stripped 5 bases from V and 5 bases from J, with 9 bases between. Germline CDR1 is MNHEY and CDR2 is SVGAGI. The CDR3 length is 12 residues. The CDR3 nucleotides read TGTGCCAGCAGTGAAGCGGCGGAGACCCAGTACTTC. Its translation: CASSEAAETQYF.

By sample fraction, this clonotype is medium-sized (0.01 to 0.1%). The chain employs TRBV12-3 or TRBV12-4 and TRBJ2-7; 7 bases fit TRBD1. V lost 5 bases, J lost 4 bases, and 8 bases stayed unmatched. The CDR3 length is 14 residues. The CDR3 loop reads CASSLSPTGYEQYF. The CDR3 nucleotides read TGTGCCAGCAGTCTATCCCCGACAGGGTACGAGCAGTACTTC.

V usage is TRBV15 and J usage is TRBJ2-4; D may be TRBD2 (6 bases). This CDR3 contains 15 residues. Per the germline V gene, CDR1 is LNHNV and CDR2 is YYDKDF (reference sequence). The ends were cut back, 0 bases at V and 8 bases at J, with 14 bases in the middle. DNA for the CDR3: TGTGCCACCAGCAGAGATGGCGCGGGGTCGGACATTCAGTACTTC. It yields the protein CATSRDGAGSDIQYF.

Only a few counts were recorded for this clonotype. CDR3 sequence (DNA): TGTGCCTGGGATGGGGGAAGGGGAAGTAACTATGGCTACACCTTC. This encodes CAWDGGRGSNYGYTF. The chain is built from TRBV30 and TRBJ1-2; D is perhaps TRBD1 (5 bases). The CDR3 totals 15 residues. Germline CDR1 reads GTSNPN; CDR2 reads SVGIG (reference sequence). V shed 5 bases and J shed 1 base, with 17 bases lying between them. Full variable domain (missing parts from reference TRBV30 and TRBJ1-2): SQTIHQWPATLVQPVGSPLSLECTVEGTSNPNLYWYRQAAGRGLQLLFYSVGIGQISSEVPQNLSASRPQDRQFILSSKKLLLSDSGFYLCAWDGGRGSNYGYTFGSGTRLTVV.

This chain uses TRBV6-6 with TRBJ1-1; no clear D. The germline V gene has CDR1 MNHNY and CDR2 SVGAGI (reference sequence). V was shortened by 4 bases and J by 0 bases, with 6 bases between the two germline ends. CDR3 length equals 13 residues. The DNA of the CDR3 is TGTGCCAGCAGTTTAGTGATGAACACTGAAGCTTTCTTT. It specifies CASSLVMNTEAFF.

The V gene is TRBV12-3 or TRBV12-4, the J gene TRBJ2-5; D is unresolved. The CDR3 sequence is 16 residues long. V lost 4 bases, J lost 2 bases, and 17 bases lay in between. Written as DNA, the CDR3 is TGTGCCAGCAGTTATCGGGCCGGCTACGGGCAAGAGACCCAGTACTTC. The encoded protein is CASSYRAGYGQETQYF.

This clonotype occurred a few times. The rearrangement joins TRBV12-3 or TRBV12-4 to TRBJ2-2; 9 bases line up with TRBD1. This CDR3 contains 15 residues. The V gene end was trimmed by 6 bases and the J gene end by 6 bases; junction bases not matched to a gene: 8. The CDR3 DNA follows: TGTGCCAGCAGGACCGGGACAGGGTTCGCCGGGGAGCTGTTTTTT. This gives the protein CASRTGTGFAGELFF.

The CDR3 here is CASSRTGLEQYF. CDR3 in DNA: TGTGCCAGCAGCCGGACGGGGCTCGAGCAGTACTTC. The chain combines TRBV6-5 with TRBJ2-7; perhaps D is TRBD1 or TRBD2 (5 bases each). Trimming cost V 6 bases and J 6 bases, with 12 bases left between them. The CDR3 spans 12 residues. Germline V gene sequence: CDR1 MNHEY, CDR2 SVGAGI.

The CDR3 DNA reads TGTGCCAGCAGTTACTCGACTAGCGGGGGCTGGAATGAGCAGTTCTTC. Translation: CASSYSTSGGWNEQFF. The rearrangement joins TRBV6-5 to TRBJ2-1; 12 bases agree with TRBD2. The CDR3 consists of 16 residues. The germline CDR1 and CDR2 sequences are MNHEY and SVGAGI. With V trimmed by 0 bases and J by 7 bases, 4 bases remained unmatched.

Notes on this clonotype: A much bigger clone sits one base away, suggesting this may be a read error. This chain uses TRBV6-2 or TRBV6-3 with TRBJ2-7; perhaps TRBD2 as D (6 bases). Germline V CDR1 and CDR2: MNHEY, SVGEGT. V lost 0 bases to trimming and J lost 7 bases, with 13 bases between them. This CDR3 spans 14 amino acids. The CDR3 DNA sequence: TGTGCCAGCAGTTACTCAACGGGGGTAGATGAGCAGTACTTC. This sequence encodes CASSYSTGVDEQYF.

This clonotype is termed medium-sized (0.01 to 0.1%). CDR3 nucleotide sequence: TGTGCCAGCAGTTACCCGAAGGGGACTAGCGGGGGGGCAACAGATACGCAGTATTTT. This sequence encodes CASSYPKGTSGGATDTQYF. This rearrangement joins TRBV6-5 to TRBJ2-3; 16 positions match TRBD2. J lost 3 bases, V lost 2 bases, and 8 bases had no gene match. The length of the CDR3 is 19 residues. Per germline, CDR1 MNHEY and CDR2 SVGAGI.

The V and J genes are TRBV7-2 and TRBJ1-1, with 7 bases fitting TRBD1. This CDR3 spans 14 amino acids. Germline trimming cut 1 base from V and 9 bases from J; bases unmatched to any gene: 8. Germline V gene sequence: CDR1 SGHTA, CDR2 FQGNSA. The CDR3 spells CASSLEGTASQAFF. As DNA, the CDR3 is TGTGCCAGCAGCTTAGAGGGGACAGCGTCCCAAGCTTTCTTT. The full variable domain, in which reference TRBV7-2 and TRBJ1-1 provide the parts outside the CDR3, is GAGVSQSPSNKVTEKGKDVELRCDPISGHTALYWYRQSLGQGLEFLIYFQGNSAPDKSGLPSDRFSAERTGGSVSTLTIQRTQQEDSAVYLCASSLEGTASQAFFGQGTRLTVV.

The rearrangement joins TRBV7-9 to TRBJ2-3, with 13 nucleotides matching TRBD2. V gave up 5 bases and J gave up 8 bases; unmatched junction bases: 10. This CDR3 has 16 amino acids. Looked up from germline, CDR1 is SEHNR and CDR2 is FQNEAQ (reference sequence). The CDR3 nucleotides are TGTGCCAGCAGCGTGACTAGCGGGGGGCCGATGGCTACGCAGTATTTT. Translation gives CASSVTSGGPMATQYF.

This clonotype was detected only a few times. The genes are TRBV5-4 and TRBJ2-3, with D possibly TRBD1 on 6 matching bases. The CDR3 sequence is 14 residues long. The V end was cut by 3 bases, the J end by 6 bases, with 14 bases between. The germline V gene has CDR1 SGHNT and CDR2 YYREEE (reference sequence). The CDR3 protein is CASSSSGDKDTQYF. As DNA, the CDR3 is TGTGCCAGCAGCTCATCCGGGGACAAGGATACGCAGTATTTT.

In regard to this clonotype: With a much larger clone just one base away, this may be a read error. The chain joins TRBV30 to TRBJ2-7, with a possible D match to TRBD2 (6 bases). CDR1 is GTSNPN, CDR2 SVGIG, per germline (reference sequence). V lost 3 bases and J 9 bases, leaving 18 bases between the germline ends. CDR3 length equals 13 residues. DNA for the CDR3: TGTGCCTGGAGAGGGACTGGATCGTCCGTGCAGTACTTC. This codes for CAWRGTGSSVQYF. Filled out from reference TRBV30 and TRBJ2-7, the complete variable domain reads SQTIHQWPATLVQPVGSPLSLECTVEGTSNPNLYWYRQAAGRGLQLLFYSVGIGQISSEVPQNLSASRPQDRQFILSSKKLLLSDSGFYLCAWRGTGSSVQYFGPGTRLTVT.

This clonotype is categorized as medium-sized (0.01 to 0.1%). The genes are TRBV24-1 and TRBJ2-2; 7 bases line up with TRBD1. Per germline, CDR1 KGHDR and CDR2 SFDVKD. The CDR3 totals 16 residues. V was pared by 3 bases and J by 3 bases, with 6 bases of the junction left unmatched. The CDR3 here is CATSDPGTEHTGELFF. CDR3 DNA: TGTGCCACCAGTGATCCCGGGACAGAACACACCGGGGAGCTGTTTTTT.

Only a few counts were recorded for this clonotype. The V call is TRBV15, the J call TRBJ2-6; D gene ambiguous. CDR3 size: 16 residues. Germline V CDR1 and CDR2: LNHNV, YYDKDF (reference sequence). V lost 0 bases and J 1 base, leaving 7 bases between the germline ends. The CDR3 sequence is CATSRDNLSGANVLTF. The CDR3 coding sequence is TGTGCCACCAGCAGAGATAACTTGTCTGGGGCCAACGTCCTGACTTTC. The full variable domain, rest sourced from reference TRBV15 and TRBJ2-6, is DAMVIQNPRYQVTQFGKPVTLSCSQTLNHNVMYWYQQKSSQAPKLLFHYYDKDFNNEADTPDNFQSRRPNTSFCFLDIRSPGLGDTAMYLCATSRDNLSGANVLTFGAGSRLTVL.

This chain connects TRBV6-1 to TRBJ1-2, with D tentatively TRBD1 (5 bases). Germline CDR1 reads MNHNS; CDR2 reads SASEGT. The V end lost 3 bases, the J end lost 7 bases, and 12 bases lay between the germline ends. CDR3 length: 13 residues. The chain's CDR3 is CASSDGRDPGYTF. The CDR3 bases are TGTGCCAGCAGTGATGGCAGGGATCCTGGCTACACCTTC.

The chain recombines TRBV6-1 with TRBJ1-1; perhaps TRBD1 as D (5 bases). This CDR3 is built from 16 residues. Germline V gene lookup returns CDR1 MNHNS and CDR2 SASEGT. Trimming removed 5 bases at V and 2 bases at J, with 18 bases between. CDR3 coding DNA: TGTGCCAGCAGTTCTCAAGCGACGGGGCCAAACACTGAAGCTTTCTTT. The encoded protein is CASSSQATGPNTEAFF.

The chain has TRBV19 and TRBJ1-4; no clear D. CDR3 length: 16 residues. CDR1 is LNHDA, CDR2 SQIVND, per germline (reference sequence). V gave up 2 bases and J gave up 7 bases, with 17 bases separating them. CDR3 loop: CASSILGPLGSEKLFF. For the CDR3, the DNA is TGTGCCAGTAGTATACTCGGACCGTTAGGAAGTGAAAAACTGTTTTTT.

This clonotype counts as medium-sized. The chain recombines TRBV15 with TRBJ2-1; D might be TRBD1 or TRBD2, each matching 5 bases. This CDR3 has 11 residues. V was cut by 5 bases and J by 8 bases, with 7 bases left in between. Germline loops: CDR1 LNHNV, CDR2 YYDKDF (reference sequence). CDR3 sequence (DNA): TGTGCCACCAGCTGGGACCATGAGCAGTTCTTC. It is translated as CATSWDHEQFF. Filled out from reference TRBV15 and TRBJ2-1, the complete variable domain reads DAMVIQNPRYQVTQFGKPVTLSCSQTLNHNVMYWYQQKSSQAPKLLFHYYDKDFNNEADTPDNFQSRRPNTSFCFLDIRSPGLGDTAMYLCATSWDHEQFFGPGTRLTVL.

V usage is TRBV10-3 and J usage is TRBJ2-2, with D perhaps matching TRBD1 or TRBD2 (5 bases each). Germline assignment: CDR1 ENHRY and CDR2 SYGVKD. The CDR3 extends over 15 amino acids. V was cut by 4 bases and J by 6 bases, with 15 bases left in between. The CDR3 is CAISGTSGSAGELFF. DNA of the CDR3: TGTGCCATCAGTGGGACATCGGGATCGGCCGGGGAGCTGTTTTTT.